Sequencing of this TCR beta chain was carried out in a study of T cell clonotyping in hematopoietic cell transplantation. Here immunoSEQ multiplex PCR was the method, and the copy in TCRdb shows in-frame clones only, minus some. The sample has 27,000 or so clones, approximately 94% seen once. This CDR3 comprises 12 residues. CDR1 and CDR2 (germline): MDHEN, SYDVKM. With 11 bases removed from V and 6 bases from J, the gap between germline ends came to 14 bases. Regarding the study as a whole: Graft donor and pretransplant recipient Inverse Simpson Index values predicted broader posttransplant TCR diversity. Pathologically expanded recipient clonotypes increased progressively from day 30 to day 180 as diversity fell. Cells were unsorted, so CD4 and CD8 contributions were not separated.

As to this clone: The antigen remains undetermined.

The V and J genes are TRBV28 and TRBJ1-5; D call uncertain. Material: peripheral blood mononuclear cells. This TCR was recovered from a man aged 50 or older in good health. Some clones in this sample may be carry-over from other donors' samples. DNA for the CDR3: TGTGCCGACGGACCAACATCTCAGCCCCAGCATTTT. Translation gives CADGPTSQPQHF.